The clone carrying this T cell receptor beta chain has ten or more counts. This specimen comes from a study of neurological immune-mediated disorders. For the study at large: There were about 35 multiple sclerosis patients. Of these, approximately 30 had relapsing-remitting MS and 3 had secondary progressive MS.

Trimming removed 4 bases from V and 1 base from J, with 21 bases in between. CDR1 is MNHEY and CDR2 is SMNVEV in the germline V gene (reference sequence). The CDR3 consists of 18 residues. Synthesis of cDNA was carried out by template-switch 5'RACE. The reaction used 10-nucleotide random UMIs. TCRdb itself ran the 5' RACE reads through MiXCR, one entry per CDR3 protein. Here the sample spans about 52,000 distinct CDR3 sequences, more than 3.5% being singletons. Unsorted libraries were derived from 2 million PBMCs stored at -80 C. Specimen: PBMCs. The clonotype originates from a man between 60 and 75 years old with multiple sclerosis. This sequence joins TRBV27 and TRBJ2-3, with D possibly TRBD1 on 5 matching bases. CDR3 amino acids: CASSSQLGTGIGTDTQYF. As DNA, the CDR3 is TGTGCCAGCAGTTCACAACTTGGCACAGGAATTGGCACAGATACGCAGTATTTT.